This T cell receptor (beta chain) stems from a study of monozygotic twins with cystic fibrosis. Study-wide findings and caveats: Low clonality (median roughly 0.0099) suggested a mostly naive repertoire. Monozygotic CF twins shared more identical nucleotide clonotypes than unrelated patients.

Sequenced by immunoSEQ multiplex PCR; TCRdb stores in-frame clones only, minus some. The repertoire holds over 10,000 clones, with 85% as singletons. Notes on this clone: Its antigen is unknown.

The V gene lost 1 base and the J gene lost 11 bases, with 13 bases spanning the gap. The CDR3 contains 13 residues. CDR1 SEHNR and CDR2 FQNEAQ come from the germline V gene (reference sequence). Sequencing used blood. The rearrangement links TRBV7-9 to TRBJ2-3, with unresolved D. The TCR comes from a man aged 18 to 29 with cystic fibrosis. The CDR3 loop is CASSLVRLSEQYF. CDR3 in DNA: TGTGCCAGCAGCTTAGTGAGGTTAAGCGAGCAGTATTTT.